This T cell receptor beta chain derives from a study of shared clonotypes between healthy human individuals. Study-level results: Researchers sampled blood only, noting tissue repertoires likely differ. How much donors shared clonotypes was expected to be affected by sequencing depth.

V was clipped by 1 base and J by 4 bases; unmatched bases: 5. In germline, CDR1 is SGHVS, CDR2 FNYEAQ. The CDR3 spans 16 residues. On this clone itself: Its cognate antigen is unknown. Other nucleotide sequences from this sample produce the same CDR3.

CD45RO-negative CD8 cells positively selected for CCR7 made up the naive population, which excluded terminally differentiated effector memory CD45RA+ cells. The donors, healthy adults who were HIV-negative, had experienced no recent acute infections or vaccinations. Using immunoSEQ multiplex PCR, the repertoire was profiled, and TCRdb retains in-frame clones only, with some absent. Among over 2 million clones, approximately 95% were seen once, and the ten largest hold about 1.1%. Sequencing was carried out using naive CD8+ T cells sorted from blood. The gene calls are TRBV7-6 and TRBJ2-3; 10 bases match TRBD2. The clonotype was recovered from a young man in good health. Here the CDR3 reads CASSLEAGGPADTQYF. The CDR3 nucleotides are TGTGCCAGCAGCTTAGAAGCGGGGGGGCCGGCAGATACGCAGTATTTT.